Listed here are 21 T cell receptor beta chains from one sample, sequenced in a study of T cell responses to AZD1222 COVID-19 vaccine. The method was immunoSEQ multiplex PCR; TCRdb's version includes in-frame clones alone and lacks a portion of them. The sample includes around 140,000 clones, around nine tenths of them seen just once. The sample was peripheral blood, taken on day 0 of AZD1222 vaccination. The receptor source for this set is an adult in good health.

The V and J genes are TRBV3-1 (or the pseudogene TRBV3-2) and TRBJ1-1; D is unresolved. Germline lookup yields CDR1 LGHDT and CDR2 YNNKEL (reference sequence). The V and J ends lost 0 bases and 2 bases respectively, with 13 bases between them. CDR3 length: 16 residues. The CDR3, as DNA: TGTGCCAGCAGCCAAGATGGTCTCGCAGCAAACACTGAAGCTTTCTTT. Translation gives CASSQDGLAANTEAFF.

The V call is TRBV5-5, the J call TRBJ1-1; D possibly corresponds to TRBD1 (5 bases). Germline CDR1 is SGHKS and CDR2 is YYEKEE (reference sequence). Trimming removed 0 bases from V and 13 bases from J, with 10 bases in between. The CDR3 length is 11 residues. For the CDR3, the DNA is TGTGCCAGCAGCTTGGGCAGGGCGTATTTCTTT. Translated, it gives CASSLGRAYFF.

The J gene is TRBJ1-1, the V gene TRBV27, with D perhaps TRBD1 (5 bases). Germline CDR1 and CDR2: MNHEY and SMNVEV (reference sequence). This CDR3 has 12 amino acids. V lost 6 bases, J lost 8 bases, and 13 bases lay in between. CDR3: CASRKGYEEAFF. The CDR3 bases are TGTGCCAGCAGGAAGGGGTACGAAGAAGCTTTCTTT.

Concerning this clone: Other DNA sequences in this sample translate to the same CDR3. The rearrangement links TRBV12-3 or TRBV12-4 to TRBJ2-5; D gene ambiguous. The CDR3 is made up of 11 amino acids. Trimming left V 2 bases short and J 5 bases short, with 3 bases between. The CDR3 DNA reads TGTGCCAGCAGTTTACGGGAGACCCAGTACTTC. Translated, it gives CASSLRETQYF.

The CDR3 spells CATSRDPGNTGELFF. The CDR3 DNA sequence: TGTGCCACCAGCAGAGATCCGGGGAACACCGGGGAGCTGTTTTTT. The chain combines TRBV15 with TRBJ2-2; unclear D gene. Trimming stripped 0 bases from V and 1 base from J, with 6 bases between. Germline CDR1 is LNHNV and CDR2 is YYDKDF (reference sequence). CDR3 size: 15 residues.

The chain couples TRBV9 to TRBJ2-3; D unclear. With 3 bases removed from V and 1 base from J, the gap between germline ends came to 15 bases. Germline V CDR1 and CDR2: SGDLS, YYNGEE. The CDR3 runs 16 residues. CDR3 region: CASSAHLGPGTDTQYF. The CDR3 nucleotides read TGTGCCAGCAGCGCCCATTTAGGGCCGGGCACAGATACGCAGTATTTT.

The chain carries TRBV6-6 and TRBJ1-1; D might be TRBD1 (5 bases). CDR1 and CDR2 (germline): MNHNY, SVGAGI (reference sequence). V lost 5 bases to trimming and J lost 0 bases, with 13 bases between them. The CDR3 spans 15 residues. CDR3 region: CASSESTVVNTEAFF. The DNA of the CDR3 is TGTGCCAGCAGTGAGTCGACAGTAGTGAACACTGAAGCTTTCTTT.

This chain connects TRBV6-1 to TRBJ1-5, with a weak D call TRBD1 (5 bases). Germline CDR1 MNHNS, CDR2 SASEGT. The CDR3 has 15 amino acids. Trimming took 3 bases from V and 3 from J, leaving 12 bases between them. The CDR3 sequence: CASSDRGRNNQPQHF. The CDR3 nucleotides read TGTGCCAGCAGTGACCGGGGACGGAACAATCAGCCCCAGCATTTT.

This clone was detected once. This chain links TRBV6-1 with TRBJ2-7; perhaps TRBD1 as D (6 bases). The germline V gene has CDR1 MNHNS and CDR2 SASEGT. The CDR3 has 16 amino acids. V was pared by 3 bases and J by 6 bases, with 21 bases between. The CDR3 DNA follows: TGTGCCAGCAGTGACCCAGGGACACCGATCCCCTCCGAGCAGTACTTC. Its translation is CASSDPGTPIPSEQYF.

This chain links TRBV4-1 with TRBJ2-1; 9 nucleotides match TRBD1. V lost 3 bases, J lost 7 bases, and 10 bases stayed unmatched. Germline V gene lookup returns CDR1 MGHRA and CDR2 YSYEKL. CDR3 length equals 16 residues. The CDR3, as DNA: TGCGCCAGCAGCCATACCGGGACAGGGTTTCGGAATGAGCAGTTCTTC. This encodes CASSHTGTGFRNEQFF.

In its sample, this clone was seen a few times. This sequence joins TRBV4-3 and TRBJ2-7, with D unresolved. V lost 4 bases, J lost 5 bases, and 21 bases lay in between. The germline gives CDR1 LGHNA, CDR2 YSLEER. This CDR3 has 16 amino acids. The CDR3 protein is CASSPIWAVSSHEQYF. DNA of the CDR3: TGCGCCAGCAGCCCGATCTGGGCGGTTAGCAGCCACGAGCAGTACTTC.

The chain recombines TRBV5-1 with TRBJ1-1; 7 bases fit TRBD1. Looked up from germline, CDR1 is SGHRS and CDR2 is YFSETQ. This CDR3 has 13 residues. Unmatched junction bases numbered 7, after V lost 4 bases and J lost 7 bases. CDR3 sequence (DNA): TGCGCCAGCAGCGTCGACAGGGACTATGAAGCTTTCTTT. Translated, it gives CASSVDRDYEAFF.

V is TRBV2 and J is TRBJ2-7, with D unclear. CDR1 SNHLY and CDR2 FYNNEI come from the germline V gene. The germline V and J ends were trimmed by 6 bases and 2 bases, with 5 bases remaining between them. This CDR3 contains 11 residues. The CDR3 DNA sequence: TGTGCCAGCAGGGATGCCTACGAGCAGTACTTC. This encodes CASRDAYEQYF. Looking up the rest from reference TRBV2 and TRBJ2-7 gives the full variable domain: EPEVTQTPSHQVTQMGQEVILRCVPISNHLYFYWYRQILGQKVEFLVSFYNNEISEKSEIFDDQFSVERPDGSNFTLKIRSTKLEDSAMYFCASRDAYEQYFGPGTRLTVT.

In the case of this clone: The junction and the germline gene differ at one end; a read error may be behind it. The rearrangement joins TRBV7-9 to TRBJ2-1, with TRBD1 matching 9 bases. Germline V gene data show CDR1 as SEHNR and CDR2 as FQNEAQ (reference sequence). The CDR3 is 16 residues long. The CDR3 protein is CAGSLAGTGLYNEQFF. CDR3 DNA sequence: TGTGCCGGCAGCTTAGCCGGGACAGGGTTATACAATGAGCAGTTCTTC.

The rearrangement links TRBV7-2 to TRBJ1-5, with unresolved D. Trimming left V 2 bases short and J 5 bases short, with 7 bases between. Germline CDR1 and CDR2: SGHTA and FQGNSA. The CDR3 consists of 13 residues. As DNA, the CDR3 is TGTGCCAGCAGCTTATCGAAGGATCAGCCCCAGCATTTT. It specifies CASSLSKDQPQHF.

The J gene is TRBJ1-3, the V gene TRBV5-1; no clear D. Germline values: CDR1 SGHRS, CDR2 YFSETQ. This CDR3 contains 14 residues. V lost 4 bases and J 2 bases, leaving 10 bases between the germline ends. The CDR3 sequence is CASSPSRAGNTIYF. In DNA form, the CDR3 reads TGCGCCAGCAGCCCCTCACGGGCTGGAAACACCATATATTTT.

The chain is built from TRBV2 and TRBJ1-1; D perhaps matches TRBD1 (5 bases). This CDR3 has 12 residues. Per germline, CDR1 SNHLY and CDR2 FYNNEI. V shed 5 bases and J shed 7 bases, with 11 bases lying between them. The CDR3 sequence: CASSTERGEAFF. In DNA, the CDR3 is TGTGCCAGCAGTACCGAGAGGGGTGAAGCTTTCTTT.

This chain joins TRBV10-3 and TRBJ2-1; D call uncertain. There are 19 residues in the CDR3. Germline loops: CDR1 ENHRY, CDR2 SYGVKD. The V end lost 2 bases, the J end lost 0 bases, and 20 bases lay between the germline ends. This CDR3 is CAISEPLRWWEPSYNEQFF. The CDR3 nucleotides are TGTGCCATCAGTGAGCCACTTCGATGGTGGGAACCCTCCTACAATGAGCAGTTCTTC.

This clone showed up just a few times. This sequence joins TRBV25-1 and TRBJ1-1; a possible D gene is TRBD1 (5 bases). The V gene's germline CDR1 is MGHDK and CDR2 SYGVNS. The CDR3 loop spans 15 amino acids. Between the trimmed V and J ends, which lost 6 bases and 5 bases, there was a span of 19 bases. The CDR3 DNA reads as TGTGCCAGCAGCACGGGGAGGGTGGGGGGAACTGAAGCTTTCTTT. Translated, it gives CASSTGRVGGTEAFF.

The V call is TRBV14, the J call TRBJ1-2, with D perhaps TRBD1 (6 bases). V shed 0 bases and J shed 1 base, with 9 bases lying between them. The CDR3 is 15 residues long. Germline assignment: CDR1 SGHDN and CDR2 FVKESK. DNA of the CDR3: TGTGCCAGCAGCCAAGATACAGGGTTTAACTATGGCTACACCTTC. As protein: CASSQDTGFNYGYTF.

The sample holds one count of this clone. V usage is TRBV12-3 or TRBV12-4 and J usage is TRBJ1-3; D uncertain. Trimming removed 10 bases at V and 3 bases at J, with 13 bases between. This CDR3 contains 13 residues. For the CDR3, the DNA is TGTGCCATCCCCGGACGACTTGGAAACACCATATATTTT. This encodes CAIPGRLGNTIYF.